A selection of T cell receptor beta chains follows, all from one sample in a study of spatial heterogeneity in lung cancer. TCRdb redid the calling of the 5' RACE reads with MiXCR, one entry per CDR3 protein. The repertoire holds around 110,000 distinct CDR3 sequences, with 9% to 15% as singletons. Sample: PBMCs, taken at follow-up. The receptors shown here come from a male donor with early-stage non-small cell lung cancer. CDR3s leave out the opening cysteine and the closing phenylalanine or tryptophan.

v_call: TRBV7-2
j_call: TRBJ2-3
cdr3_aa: ASRQDSPDTQY

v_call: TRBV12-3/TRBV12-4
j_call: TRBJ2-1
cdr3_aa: ASSLSGVGSYNEQF

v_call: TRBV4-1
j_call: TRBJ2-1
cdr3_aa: ASSQDRGIRSYNEQF

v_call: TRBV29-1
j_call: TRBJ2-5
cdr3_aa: SVVTGPETQY

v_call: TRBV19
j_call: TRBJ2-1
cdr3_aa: ASSIQGGAYEQF

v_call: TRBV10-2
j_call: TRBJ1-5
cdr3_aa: ASSTGQAQPQH

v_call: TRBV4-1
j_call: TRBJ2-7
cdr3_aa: ASSQDRYYEQY

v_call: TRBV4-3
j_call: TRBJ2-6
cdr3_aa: ASSQGHGANVLT

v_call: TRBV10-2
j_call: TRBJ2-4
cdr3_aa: ASRWDSNIQY

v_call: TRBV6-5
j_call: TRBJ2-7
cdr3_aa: ASSPAGVGEQY

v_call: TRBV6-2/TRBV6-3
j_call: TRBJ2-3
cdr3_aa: ASSPKGFSTDTQY

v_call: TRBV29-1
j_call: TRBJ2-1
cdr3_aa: SVVKVSYNEQF

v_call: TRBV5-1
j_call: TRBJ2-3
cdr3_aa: ASSLVGEDTQY

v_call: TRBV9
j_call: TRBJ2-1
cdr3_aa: ASSVQGQGYNEQF

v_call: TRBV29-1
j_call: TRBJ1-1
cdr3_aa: SGRDVTEAF

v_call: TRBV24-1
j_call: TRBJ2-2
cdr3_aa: ATSPAAPNTGELF

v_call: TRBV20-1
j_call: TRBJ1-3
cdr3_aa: SARYRGHGGNTIY

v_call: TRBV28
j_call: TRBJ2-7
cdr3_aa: ASSLRYEQY

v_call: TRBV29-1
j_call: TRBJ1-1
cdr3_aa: SGKSQGGSEAF

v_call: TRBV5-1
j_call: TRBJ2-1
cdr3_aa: ASSQQGSSYNEQF

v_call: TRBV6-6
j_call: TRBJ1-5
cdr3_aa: ASKQGNQPQH

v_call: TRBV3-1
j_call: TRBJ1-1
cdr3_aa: ASSQESAGVNAEAF

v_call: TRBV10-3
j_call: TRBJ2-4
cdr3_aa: AISDGAKNIQY

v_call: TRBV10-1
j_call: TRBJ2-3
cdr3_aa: ASSPDRGGKQY

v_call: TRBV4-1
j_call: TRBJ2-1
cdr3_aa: ASRAGTGRANEQF

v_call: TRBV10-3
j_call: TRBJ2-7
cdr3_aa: AIRTGGSHEQY

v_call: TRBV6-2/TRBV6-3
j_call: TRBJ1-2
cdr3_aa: ASSYSAGQAYPNYGYT

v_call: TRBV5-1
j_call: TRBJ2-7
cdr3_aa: ASSSRAGGGYEQY

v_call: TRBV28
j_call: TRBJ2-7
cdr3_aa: ASSLGLAGVTYEQY

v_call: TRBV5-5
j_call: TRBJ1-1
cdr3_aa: ASSWDLGTEAF

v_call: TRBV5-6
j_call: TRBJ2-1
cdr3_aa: ASSANFEQF

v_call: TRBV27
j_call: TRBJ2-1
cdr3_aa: ASSLPGGGEF

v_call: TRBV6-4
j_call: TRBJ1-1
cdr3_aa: ASSDKQGQGGKLAEAF

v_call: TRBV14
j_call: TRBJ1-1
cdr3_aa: ASSPGTFRTEAF

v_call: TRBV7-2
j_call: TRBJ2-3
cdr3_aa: ASSPGGLADTQY

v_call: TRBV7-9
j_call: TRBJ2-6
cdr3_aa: ASSLVGGAGANVLT